This T cell receptor beta chain comes out of a study of T-cell reconstitution after alpha-beta-depleted transplantation in children. It was with unique molecular identifiers that the TCRbeta library was prepared. TCRdb reanalysed the PCR reads using MiXCR and keeps one entry per CDR3 protein. The table lists some 530,000 distinct CDR3 sequences, around 12% of them singletons. The germline V and J ends were trimmed by 5 bases and 6 bases, with 23 bases remaining between them. This CDR3 contains 15 residues. Germline assignment: CDR1 GTSNPN and CDR2 SVGIG (reference sequence). The receptor was isolated from a human donor who donated a stem cell graft to a child with combined immunodeficiency. The chain joins TRBV30 to TRBJ2-7, with a weak D call TRBD2 (5 bases). The sample consisted of PBMCs from the stem cell graft donor, taken from the stem cell graft. The CDR3 reads CAWGYINYRRGEQYF. As DNA, the CDR3 is TGTGCCTGGGGATATATTAACTACAGACGGGGCGAGCAGTACTTC.